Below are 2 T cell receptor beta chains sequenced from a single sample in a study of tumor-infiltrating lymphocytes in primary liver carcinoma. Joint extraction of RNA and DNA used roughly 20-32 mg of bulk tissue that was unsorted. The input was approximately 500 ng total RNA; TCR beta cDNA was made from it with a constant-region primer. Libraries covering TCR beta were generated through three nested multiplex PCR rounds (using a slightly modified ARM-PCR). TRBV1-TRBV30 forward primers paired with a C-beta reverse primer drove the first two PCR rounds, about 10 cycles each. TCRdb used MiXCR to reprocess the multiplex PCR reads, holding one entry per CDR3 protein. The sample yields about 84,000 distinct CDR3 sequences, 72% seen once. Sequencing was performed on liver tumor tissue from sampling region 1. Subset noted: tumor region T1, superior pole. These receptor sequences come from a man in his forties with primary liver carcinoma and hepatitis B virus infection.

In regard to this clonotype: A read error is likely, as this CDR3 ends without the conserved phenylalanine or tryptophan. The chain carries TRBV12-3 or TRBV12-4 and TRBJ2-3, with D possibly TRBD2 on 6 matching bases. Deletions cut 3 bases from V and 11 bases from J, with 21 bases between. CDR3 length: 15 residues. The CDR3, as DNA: TGTGCCAGCAGTTTCGTCGGCGGGATAGATGGAAGGCAGTATTTA. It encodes CASSFVGGIDGRQYL.

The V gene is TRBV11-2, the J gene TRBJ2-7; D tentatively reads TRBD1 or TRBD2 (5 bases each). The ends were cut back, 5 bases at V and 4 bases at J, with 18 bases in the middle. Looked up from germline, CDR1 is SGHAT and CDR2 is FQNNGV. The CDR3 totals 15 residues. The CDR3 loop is CASSTTGCRRYEQYF. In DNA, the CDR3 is TGTGCCAGCAGCACTACAGGATGCCGGAGGTACGAGCAGTACTTC.